This T cell receptor beta chain was recovered during a study of cytomegalovirus exposure and HLA in healthy donors. As concerns this clone: Antigen: not known.

Both 60 Vbeta primers and 13 Jbeta primers went into the PCR. Data came from immunoSEQ multiplex PCR; TCRdb stores just in-frame clones and leaves some out. The repertoire holds 100,000 to 120,000 clones, around 84% seen once, with 1.3% in the top ten. Whole-study results and caveats: Likely technical artifact: a cluster of highly shared sequence variants. A missense DCLRE1C variant was associated with V- and J-gene trimming of TCR beta chains in a later analysis, and an independent cohort replicated the association. Listed as cytomegalovirus-associated were 150 or so TCR beta chains.

This CDR3 contains 11 residues. V was trimmed by 2 bases and J by 5 bases, leaving 6 bases between them. In germline, CDR1 is GTSNPN, CDR2 SVGIG (reference sequence). The sequence came from a woman aged 25 to 39 in good health and CMV-seronegative. The source material was PBMCs. The V and J genes are TRBV30 and TRBJ2-5; perhaps TRBD2 as D (5 bases). CDR3 nucleotide sequence: TGTGCCTGGAGTAGGACTGAGACCCAGTACTTC. Protein: CAWSRTETQYF. The variable domain in full, with the rest retrieved from reference TRBV30 and TRBJ2-5, is SQTIHQWPATLVQPVGSPLSLECTVEGTSNPNLYWYRQAAGRGLQLLFYSVGIGQISSEVPQNLSASRPQDRQFILSSKKLLLSDSGFYLCAWSRTETQYFGPGTRLLVL.